Below are 14 T cell receptor beta chains sequenced from a single sample in a study of spatial heterogeneity in lung cancer. Time point described: sample taken at primary tumor resection. Without sorting, whole RNA was sequenced from tumor, nontumor lung or frozen PBMC. Via MiXCR, TCRdb re-called the 5' RACE reads, giving one row per CDR3 protein. In the table there are approximately 52,000 distinct CDR3 sequences, less than 5.5% of which are singletons. The input for sequencing was PBMCs, taken at surgery. The receptors here all came from a male donor with early-stage non-small cell lung cancer.

This clonotype was seen ten or more times. This sequence joins TRBV7-9 and TRBJ2-1, with 9 bases lining up with TRBD1. This CDR3 has 15 amino acids. Germline lookup yields CDR1 SEHNR and CDR2 FQNEAQ (reference sequence). The ends lost 5 bases at V and 5 bases at J; junction bases unmatched: 7. DNA for the CDR3: TGTGCCAGCAGCGCGGGGACAGGGAGCCACAATGAGCAGTTCTTC. Protein sequence: CASSAGTGSHNEQFF.

This clonotype was found many times. This chain joins TRBV12-3 or TRBV12-4 and TRBJ2-5; D unresolved. The V end lost 6 bases, the J end lost 7 bases, and 15 bases lay between the germline ends. The length of the CDR3 is 13 residues. The CDR3 coding sequence is TGTGCCAGCAGCGACCCGACTCGAGTGACCCAGTACTTC. The encoded protein is CASSDPTRVTQYF.

Many counts were recorded for this clonotype. V and J are TRBV9 and TRBJ2-7; TRBD2 matches 8 bases. Germline CDR1 is SGDLS and CDR2 is YYNGEE. J gave up 0 bases and V 0 bases, and 5 bases lay outside the gene matches. This CDR3 is 16 amino acids long. The CDR3 DNA follows: TGTGCCAGCAGCGTAGAGTGCGGGAGGTTCTCCTACGAGCAGTACTTC. Amino acid sequence: CASSVECGRFSYEQYF.

This clonotype was seen at least ten times. As DNA, the CDR3 is TGTGCCAGCAGTGCCGGGACCGGCGGGGGAAAACTGTTTTTT. Encoded protein: CASSAGTGGGKLFF. The chain couples TRBV3-1 to TRBJ1-4, with D maybe TRBD1 (5 bases). Looked up from germline, CDR1 is LGHDT and CDR2 is YNNKEL (reference sequence). The CDR3 is made up of 14 amino acids. V gave up 6 bases and J gave up 10 bases, with 18 bases separating them.

To note about this clonotype: A much larger clonotype is one base distant, so this may be a read error. The chain has TRBV28 and TRBJ2-7; D is uncertain. V was shortened by 4 bases and J by 6 bases, with 10 bases between the two germline ends. The CDR3 spans 12 residues. CDR1 MDHEN and CDR2 SYDVKM come from the germline V gene. The CDR3 sequence is CASSSWDVEQYF. The DNA for the CDR3 is TGTGCCAGCAGTTCCTGGGATGTCGAGCAGTACTTC.

This clonotype has more than one count but fewer than ten. This sequence joins TRBV6-6 and TRBJ2-7; D gene unclear. This CDR3 is built from 14 residues. Germline V lookup: CDR1 MNHNY, CDR2 SVGAGI (reference sequence). V lost 5 bases to trimming and J lost 6 bases, with 17 bases between them. The DNA for the CDR3 is TGTGCCAGCAGTCCCCGGACGGCATCTGGCGAGCAGTACTTC. This gives the protein CASSPRTASGEQYF.

Only a few counts were recorded for this clonotype. Here the CDR3 DNA reads TGTGCCAGCAGCCAAAGAGGGACGGCTGTGGAGACCCAGTACTTC. Its protein is CASSQRGTAVETQYF. The chain employs TRBV3-1 and TRBJ2-5, with D perhaps given as TRBD1 or TRBD2 (5 bases each). V was clipped by 2 bases and J by 5 bases, with 15 bases between them. CDR1 is LGHDT, CDR2 YNNKEL, per germline (reference sequence). CDR3 length: 15 amino acids.

This clonotype was observed at least ten times. The rearrangement links TRBV5-6 to TRBJ2-7; no clear D. The germline CDR1 and CDR2 sequences are SGHDT and YYEEEE. Trimming pared 1 base from V and 5 bases from J, leaving 4 bases between. The CDR3 totals 11 residues. CDR3 coding DNA: TGTGCCAGCAGCTTGTCCGACGAGCAGTACTTC. Residues: CASSLSDEQYF.

This clonotype was seen repeatedly, ten times or more. CDR3 sequence (DNA): TGTGCCAGCAGTGAATGGGGGATGAAGGGACGGCCTGGGGAGCTGTTTTTT. Translated: CASSEWGMKGRPGELFF. The V gene is TRBV2, the J gene TRBJ2-2; either TRBD1 or TRBD2 may fit D (5 bases each). V lost 2 bases and J 8 bases, leaving 21 bases between the germline ends. Germline V gene sequence: CDR1 SNHLY, CDR2 FYNNEI. CDR3 size: 17 residues.

This clonotype occurred many times. This CDR3 is CASTTLWGQETQYF. CDR3 nucleotide sequence: TGTGCCAGCACCACACTCTGGGGCCAAGAGACCCAGTACTTC. This rearrangement joins TRBV6-6 to TRBJ2-5; no firm D call. V dropped 7 bases and J dropped 1 base, with 13 bases sitting between them. The CDR3 covers 14 residues. Germline values: CDR1 MNHNY, CDR2 SVGAGI (reference sequence).

There are many counts of this clonotype. This chain connects TRBV6-5 to TRBJ1-1; 10 bases are a match to TRBD1. Looked up from germline, CDR1 is MNHEY and CDR2 is SVGAGI. This CDR3 is built from 15 residues. V trimming: 2 bases; J trimming: 4 bases; junction bases outside the gene matches: 4. CDR3 DNA sequence: TGTGCCAGCAGTTACGGCTGGACAGGGGGCACTGAAGCTTTCTTT. This codes for CASSYGWTGGTEAFF.

This clonotype was counted a few times. The J gene is TRBJ2-2, the V gene TRBV7-2; 11 bases line up with TRBD2. CDR3 size: 17 residues. Germline CDR1 and CDR2: SGHTA and FQGNSA. After removal of 1 base from V and 5 bases from J, the junction contained 6 bases not matched to a gene. The CDR3 nucleotides are TGTGCCAGCAGCTTAGTTAGCCTAGCGGGAGGAACCGGGGAGCTGTTTTTT. It is translated as CASSLVSLAGGTGELFF.

This clonotype has ten or more counts. This chain joins TRBV5-4 and TRBJ2-7; D is possibly TRBD1 (5 bases). Germline V gene data show CDR1 as SGHNT and CDR2 as YYREEE (reference sequence). The CDR3 covers 15 residues. Trimming took 6 bases from V and 3 from J, leaving 19 bases between them. CDR3 nucleotides: TGTGCCAGCACCTCGACGACAGATTCAAACTACGAGCAGTACTTC. This sequence encodes CASTSTTDSNYEQYF.

The chain has TRBV20-1 and TRBJ2-7; D remains unclear. CDR1 and CDR2 from the germline V gene are DFQATT and SNEGSKA (reference sequence). Trimming took off 4 bases at V and 3 bases at J, with 4 bases between the two ends. This CDR3 has 10 amino acids. The CDR3: CSAKFYEQYF. The CDR3 region has the DNA TGCAGTGCTAAGTTCTACGAGCAGTACTTC.